A single sample is the source of the 25 T cell receptor beta chains below, sequenced in a study of blood T cell repertoires in COVID-19. Libraries were prepared by immunoSEQ multiplex PCR; TCRdb keeps only in-frame clonotypes and omits some of them. This table has 150,000 to 200,000 clones, 80% to 90% appearing once. The sequencing input was peripheral blood. These receptors came from a woman of 80 years or more with COVID-19, enrolled during active disease.

The chain has TRBV5-5 and TRBJ1-1; TRBD1 agrees at 8 bases. The CDR3 is 15 amino acids. Germline lookup yields CDR1 SGHKS and CDR2 YYEKEE (reference sequence). The J segment lost 3 bases and the V segment lost 3 bases, leaving 7 bases of the junction unmatched. The CDR3: CASSSLTGEDTEAFF. The CDR3 DNA sequence: TGTGCCAGCAGCTCGCTGACAGGGGAGGACACTGAAGCTTTCTTT.

This chain joins TRBV19 and TRBJ1-1; D is undetermined. This CDR3 has 15 residues. The germline V gene encodes CDR1 LNHDA and CDR2 SQIVND (reference sequence). The V and J ends lost 5 bases and 0 bases respectively, with 13 bases between them. For the CDR3, the DNA is TGTGCCAGTAGTCAATCGGTCAGCGTGAACACTGAAGCTTTCTTT. Protein: CASSQSVSVNTEAFF.

The V call is TRBV5-1, the J call TRBJ1-5, with 7 bases identical to TRBD1. CDR3 size: 13 residues. From germline, CDR1 is SGHRS and CDR2 YFSETQ. Trimming at V came to 1 base and at J to 5 bases, leaving 0 bases not matched to a gene. CDR3 coding DNA: TGCGCCAGCAGCTTGCAGGGGGATCAGCCCCAGCATTTT. This gives the protein CASSLQGDQPQHF. Supplemented by reference TRBV5-1 and TRBJ1-5, the full variable domain reads KAGVTQTPRYLIKTRGQQVTLSCSPISGHRSVSWYQQTPGQGLQFLFEYFSETQRNKGNFPGRFSGRQFSNSRSEMNVSTLELGDSALYLCASSLQGDQPQHFGDGTRLSIL.

V usage is TRBV19 and J usage is TRBJ1-4, with 9 bases lining up with TRBD1. Germline CDR1 reads LNHDA; CDR2 reads SQIVND (reference sequence). Trimming cost V 5 bases and J 7 bases; bases outside gene matches: 8. The CDR3 length is 15 residues. This chain's CDR3 is CASSVGQGKGEKLFF. CDR3 in DNA: TGTGCCAGTAGTGTCGGACAGGGGAAGGGTGAAAAACTGTTTTTT.

The sample holds a few counts of this clone. V is TRBV5-1 and J is TRBJ1-1; D call uncertain. Trimming pared 3 bases from V and 1 base from J, leaving 7 bases between. Germline CDR1 reads SGHRS; CDR2 reads YFSETQ. CDR3 length equals 13 residues. The CDR3 coding sequence is TGCGCCAGCAGCTCGCTAGGGAACACTGAAGCTTTCTTT. This sequence encodes CASSSLGNTEAFF.

The CDR3 DNA sequence: TGCGCCAGCAGCCAAGATCGTATACAGGGCAGGGGCAATCAGCCCCAGCATTTT. It encodes CASSQDRIQGRGNQPQHF. V is TRBV4-1 and J is TRBJ1-5; a possible D gene is TRBD1 (6 bases). Germline-derived CDR1 and CDR2 are MGHRA and YSYEKL. With 0 bases removed from V and 2 bases from J, the gap between germline ends came to 17 bases. The CDR3 covers 18 residues.

The chain has TRBV18 and TRBJ2-3, with 7 bases aligning to TRBD2. The trim removed 6 bases at V and 6 bases at J, leaving 15 bases unmatched. The CDR3 has 16 amino acids. Germline values: CDR1 KGHSH, CDR2 LQKENI. As DNA, the CDR3 is TGTGCCAGCTCCCCAACTTCAGCGGGGATCCGGGATACGCAGTATTTT. Its protein is CASSPTSAGIRDTQYF.

Only one count was recorded for this clone. The CDR3 region has the DNA TGTGCCAGCAGTTTAGAGGCCCCTATGCGCTACACCTTC. Residues: CASSLEAPMRYTF. The V gene is TRBV28, the J gene TRBJ1-2, with no clear D. The CDR3 length is 13 residues. V was trimmed by 2 bases and J by 9 bases, leaving 13 bases between them. Germline loops: CDR1 MDHEN, CDR2 SYDVKM.

This rearrangement joins TRBV18 to TRBJ2-5, with D maybe TRBD1 (6 bases). Deletions cut 2 bases from V and 3 bases from J, with 10 bases between. Germline CDR1 and CDR2: KGHSH and LQKENI. The CDR3 runs to 14 residues. CDR3 coding DNA: TGTGCCAGCTCACCATCGTCAGGGGAAGAGACCCAGTACTTC. As protein: CASSPSSGEETQYF.

This chain connects TRBV28 to TRBJ2-2, with 10 bases fitting TRBD1. The trim removed 7 bases at V and 6 bases at J, leaving 5 bases unmatched. In germline, CDR1 is MDHEN, CDR2 SYDVKM. The CDR3 extends over 14 amino acids. In DNA form, the CDR3 reads TGTGCCAGCATCGACAGGGGGCTTTCCGGGGAGCTGTTTTTT. It is translated as CASIDRGLSGELFF. Full variable domain (outside the CDR3, taken from reference TRBV28 and TRBJ2-2): DVKVTQSSRYLVKRTGEKVFLECVQDMDHENMFWYRQDPGLGLRLIYFSYDVKMKEKGDIPEGYSVSREKKERFSLILESASTNQTSMYLCASIDRGLSGELFFGEGSRLTVL.

The chain's CDR3 is CASSITGEGTEAFF. CDR3 DNA sequence: TGTGCCAGTAGTATAACAGGGGAAGGCACTGAAGCTTTCTTT. This chain uses TRBV19 with TRBJ1-1; 7 bases are a match to TRBD1. With V trimmed by 2 bases and J by 4 bases, 4 bases remained unmatched. Germline loops: CDR1 LNHDA, CDR2 SQIVND (reference sequence). The CDR3 has 14 residues.

The chain uses TRBV7-9 and TRBJ1-6, with D perhaps matching TRBD1 (5 bases). Per germline, CDR1 SEHNR and CDR2 FQNEAQ (reference sequence). This CDR3 contains 13 residues. V was trimmed by 5 bases and J by 7 bases, leaving 9 bases between them. CDR3: CASSQGVNSPLHF. CDR3 in DNA: TGTGCCAGCAGCCAAGGGGTGAATTCACCCCTCCACTTT.

CDR3 loop: CASSITSGVAYNEQFF. As DNA, the CDR3 is TGCGCCAGCAGCATCACTAGCGGGGTCGCCTACAATGAGCAGTTCTTC. The chain is built from TRBV5-1 and TRBJ2-1; 10 bases map to TRBD2. The CDR3 has 16 amino acids. CDR1 SGHRS and CDR2 YFSETQ come from the germline V gene. The J segment lost 2 bases and the V segment lost 4 bases, leaving 6 bases of the junction unmatched.

The chain has TRBV7-2 and TRBJ2-1, with D maybe TRBD2 (5 bases). The CDR3 totals 13 residues. The V gene lost 5 bases and the J gene lost 6 bases, with 11 bases spanning the gap. Germline CDR1 SGHTA, CDR2 FQGNSA. The CDR3 DNA follows: TGTGCCAGCAGCGTCGGACTGATCAATGAGCAGTTCTTC. It yields the protein CASSVGLINEQFF.

The chain is built from TRBV19 and TRBJ2-7; TRBD2 matches 9 bases. This CDR3 region has 16 residues. Germline V CDR1 and CDR2: LNHDA, SQIVND (reference sequence). J lost 4 bases, V lost 4 bases, and 11 bases had no gene match. The CDR3 region is CASSKGWTSAPYEQYF. The CDR3 DNA reads TGTGCCAGTAGTAAGGGGTGGACTAGCGCCCCTTACGAGCAGTACTTC.

The chain carries TRBV15 and TRBJ1-5; possible D gene TRBD1, 6 bases. Trimming cost V 1 base and J 0 bases, with 13 bases left between them. The germline V gene encodes CDR1 LNHNV and CDR2 YYDKDF (reference sequence). The CDR3 runs 17 residues. CDR3 in DNA: TGTGCCACCAGCAGAGGCCGGGACATGGATAGCAATCAGCCCCAGCATTTT. Amino acids: CATSRGRDMDSNQPQHF.

In this sample, this clone turned up a few times. The chain combines TRBV2 with TRBJ2-7, with D possibly matching TRBD2 (6 bases). This CDR3 comprises 13 residues. Germline V CDR1 and CDR2: SNHLY, FYNNEI. V was pared by 5 bases and J by 1 base, with 9 bases between. The CDR3 loop reads CASSPGLSYEQYF. CDR3 coding DNA: TGTGCCAGCAGTCCGGGACTTTCCTACGAGCAGTACTTC.

This clone occurred once. This chain joins TRBV4-1 and TRBJ2-1; 7 bases line up with TRBD2. V lost 2 bases to trimming and J lost 7 bases; unmatched junction nucleotides: 20. CDR1 and CDR2 from the germline V gene are MGHRA and YSYEKL. The CDR3 is 19 amino acids. The CDR3 DNA is TGCGCCAGCAGCCAACCCCCACGCGTACGACTAGCTACGGGGAATGAGCAGTTCTTC. Translated: CASSQPPRVRLATGNEQFF.

This chain links TRBV10-3 with TRBJ2-6, with 13 bases matching TRBD2. The length of the CDR3 is 18 residues. Trimming cost V 5 bases and J 2 bases; bases outside gene matches: 6. Germline CDR1 and CDR2: ENHRY and SYGVKD. The CDR3 protein is CAISKGTSGIPGANVLTF. In DNA form, the CDR3 reads TGTGCCATCAGTAAGGGGACTAGCGGGATCCCTGGGGCCAACGTCCTGACTTTC.

V gene TRBV2 combines with J gene TRBJ1-3, with TRBD1 identical over 8 bases. The trim removed 7 bases at V and 2 bases at J, leaving 4 bases unmatched. Germline values: CDR1 SNHLY, CDR2 FYNNEI. The CDR3 has 14 amino acids. Here the CDR3 reads CASTPQGAGNTIYF. Here the CDR3 DNA reads TGTGCCAGCACCCCACAGGGGGCTGGAAACACCATATATTTT.

V is TRBV14 and J is TRBJ1-3; no clear D gene. V was shortened by 2 bases and J by 0 bases, with 8 bases between the two germline ends. Germline V gives CDR1 SGHDN, CDR2 FVKESK. This CDR3 spans 15 amino acids. The CDR3 is CASSQQEGSGNTIYF. Written as DNA, the CDR3 is TGTGCCAGCAGCCAACAAGAGGGCTCTGGAAACACCATATATTTT.

Here the CDR3 reads CASSHLAGVPSSYEQYF. CDR3 nucleotide sequence: TGTGCCAGCAGCCACCTAGCGGGAGTGCCTAGCTCCTACGAGCAGTACTTC. The rearrangement joins TRBV3-1 (or the pseudogene TRBV3-2) to TRBJ2-7; 10 positions agree with TRBD2. This CDR3 is built from 17 residues. CDR1 and CDR2 (germline): LGHDT, YNNKEL (reference sequence). V lost 3 bases, J lost 0 bases, and 8 bases stayed unmatched.

This rearrangement joins TRBV27 to TRBJ2-7, with 10 positions matching TRBD2. Germline V CDR1 and CDR2: MNHEY, SMNVEV (reference sequence). After removal of 5 bases from V and 7 bases from J, the junction contained 11 bases not matched to a gene. The CDR3 has 15 amino acids. Here the CDR3 DNA reads TGTGCCAGCAGTCCCCGAAGAGCGGGGGGGCAAGAGCAGTACTTC. Translated, it gives CASSPRRAGGQEQYF.

V and J are TRBV6-5 and TRBJ2-7; D perhaps matches TRBD1 (5 bases). This CDR3 contains 13 residues. Germline CDR1 MNHEY, CDR2 SVGAGI. Between the trimmed V and J ends, which lost 7 bases and 4 bases, there was a span of 14 bases. The CDR3 is CASKRQGGYEQYF. DNA for the CDR3: TGTGCCAGCAAGAGGCAGGGTGGGTACGAGCAGTACTTC.

The chain joins TRBV3-1 (or the pseudogene TRBV3-2) to TRBJ1-5; D not certain. V was shortened by 0 bases and J by 2 bases, with 14 bases between the two germline ends. Germline-derived CDR1 and CDR2 are LGHDT and YNNKEL (reference sequence). This CDR3 spans 17 amino acids. The CDR3 nucleotides are TGTGCCAGCAGCCAAGATCGTCCCGTTTCGGGCAATCAGCCCCAGCATTTT. Protein sequence: CASSQDRPVSGNQPQHF.